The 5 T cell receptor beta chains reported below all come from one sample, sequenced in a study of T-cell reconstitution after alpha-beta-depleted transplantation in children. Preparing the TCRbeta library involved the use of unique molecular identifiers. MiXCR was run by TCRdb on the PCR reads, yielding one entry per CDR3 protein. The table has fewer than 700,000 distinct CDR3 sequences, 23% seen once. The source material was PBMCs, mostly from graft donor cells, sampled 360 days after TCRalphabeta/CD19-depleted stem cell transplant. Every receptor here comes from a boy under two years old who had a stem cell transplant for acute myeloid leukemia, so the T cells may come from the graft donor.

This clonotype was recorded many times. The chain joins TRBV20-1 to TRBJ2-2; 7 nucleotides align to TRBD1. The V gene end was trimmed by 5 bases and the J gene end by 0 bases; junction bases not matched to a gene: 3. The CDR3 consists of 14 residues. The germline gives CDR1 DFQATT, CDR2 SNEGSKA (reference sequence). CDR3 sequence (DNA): TGCAGTGCTTACCAGGGGGCGAACACCGGGGAGCTGTTTTTT. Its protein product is CSAYQGANTGELFF.

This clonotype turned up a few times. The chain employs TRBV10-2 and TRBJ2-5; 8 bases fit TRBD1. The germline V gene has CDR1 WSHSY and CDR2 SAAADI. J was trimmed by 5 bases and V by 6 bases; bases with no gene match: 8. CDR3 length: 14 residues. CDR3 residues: CASSRTGSDETQYF. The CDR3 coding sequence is TGCGCCAGCAGCAGGACAGGGAGTGATGAGACCCAGTACTTC.

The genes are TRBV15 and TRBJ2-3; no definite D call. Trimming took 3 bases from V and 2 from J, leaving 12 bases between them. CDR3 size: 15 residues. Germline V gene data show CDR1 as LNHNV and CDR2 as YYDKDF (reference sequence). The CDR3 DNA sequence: TGTGCCACCAGCAGTGATAACAAAAACACAGATACGCAGTATTTT. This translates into CATSSDNKNTDTQYF.

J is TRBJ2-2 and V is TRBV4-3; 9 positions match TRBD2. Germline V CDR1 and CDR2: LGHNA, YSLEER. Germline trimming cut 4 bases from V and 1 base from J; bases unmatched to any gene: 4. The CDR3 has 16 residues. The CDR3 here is CASSRLAGVNTGELFF. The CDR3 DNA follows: TGCGCCAGCAGCCGATTAGCGGGGGTGAACACCGGGGAGCTGTTTTTT.

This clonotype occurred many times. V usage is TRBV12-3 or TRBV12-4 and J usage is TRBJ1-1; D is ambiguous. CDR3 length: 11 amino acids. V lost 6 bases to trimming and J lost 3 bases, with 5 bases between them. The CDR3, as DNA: TGTGCCAGCAGCACGGACACTGAAGCTTTCTTT. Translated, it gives CASSTDTEAFF.